This T cell receptor (beta chain) was observed in a study of graft-versus-host responses after intestinal transplantation (dated by TCRdb to 2020 to 2022). With respect to the entire study: Multivisceral, liver-intestinal, or isolated intestinal transplants were received by the recipients. Every recipient was given anti-thymocyte globulin induction, then maintenance tacrolimus and steroids for about three years. Bulk TCR-beta CDR3 sequencing was used to track graft-versus-host and host-versus-graft alloreactive T cell clones in the graft, circulation and bone marrow after intestinal transplantation. A peak of at least 4% donor T cells among recipient peripheral blood mononuclear cells was the definition used for donor T cell macrochimerism. Rather than going through the commercial service, samples from three later patients were sequenced in-house on an Illumina MiSeq and processed with MiXCR. A cohort of about two dozen intestinal transplant recipients, including one retransplant, was enrolled, and 3 patients lacking pretransplant specimens were excluded. To identify alloreactive clones, pre-transplant mixed lymphocyte reaction products were sequenced and then compared with unstimulated pre-transplant donor and recipient T cells. Overall results and qualifications from the work: GvH clones were detected in recipient bone marrow, and some of these GvH clones were observed earlier in ileal mucosa or blood, consistent with an intestinal mucosal origin. The conclusions were limited by the relatively low number and heterogeneity of the intestinal transplant patients. Early after transplant, peak levels of circulating GvH clones were associated with declines in HvG clones. Patients with donor T cell macrochimerism had high GvH to HvG T cell clonal ratios in their allografts.

Relative to germline, V is 1 base shorter and J is 0 bases shorter, with 11 bases between their ends. From the germline V gene, CDR1 is SGHDT and CDR2 is YYEEEE. Including the terminal cysteine and phenylalanine, the CDR3 comprises 15 residues. Of the read, only the CDR3 DNA is kept; its 45 bases are in frame from base 1. In the first month after transplant, blood samples were collected up to 4 times, and after that at least monthly when available. Library preparation employed the immunoSEQ multiplex PCR assay. For most patients, high-throughput TCR-beta CDR3 sequencing of genomic DNA was performed by Adaptive Biotechnologies. In the source study's methods: TCR sequencing data for roughly 17 patients were retrieved from Adaptive's ImmunoSEQ software; a few other patients were processed with MiXCR and VDJtools. CDR3 nucleotide sequences shared between donor and recipient were removed because the origin of such sequences could not be assigned. Alloreactive clones required at least 2-fold expansion over unstimulated cells and minimum CFSE-low frequency of 0.002% (template counts) or 0.001% (read counts). Clones detected in sequenced pre-transplant spleen, lymph node, or MLR CFSE-low populations of the donor or recipient were defined as mappable. Cumulative frequency of alloreactive clones was calculated as a percentage of all sequences weighted by copy number. This is the immuneACCESS table as TCRdb keeps it, with only in-frame sequences that have V and J called. A part of the clones is gone; compared with another copy, unresolved V genes explain less than half, and the rest is unexplained. Clone size and the V and J calls come from that table; the DNA yielded D and trimming. The sample yields some 96,000 clones; around nine tenths were counted once. In total, the top ten clones hold roughly 15% of the sample.

Comment on this clone: It lacks a known antigen. Per-base quality was not reported, and no clone a single base away is much larger than it.

This sequence uses TRBV5-6 and TRBJ2-7, with a weak D call of TRBD2 (7 bases match). This clonotype was sampled from a human patient who received an intestinal transplant, so some T cells may come from the graft donor. The sample was PBMCs, taken roughly 68 weeks after intestinal transplant. Here the CDR3 is given as CASSLSGGNSYEQYF. The nucleotide sequence reads as follows: TGTGCCAGCAGCTTGTCGGGGGGCAACTCCTACGAGCAGTACTTC.